This T cell receptor (beta chain) was documented in a study of early T cells in non-severe SARS-CoV-2 infection. TCRdb itself ran the 5' RACE reads through MiXCR, one entry per CDR3 protein. The profile covers 85,000 to 100,000 distinct CDR3 sequences, with approximately 11% appearing a single time and approximately 4.5% taken by the ten largest. As regards this clonotype: The junction and the germline gene differ at one end; a read error may be behind it.

CDR3 length equals 15 residues. Germline CDR1 is LGHNA and CDR2 is YNFKEQ. The chain recombines TRBV4-2 with TRBJ2-5; TRBD2 matches at 7 bases. This TCR derives from an adult who was a healthcare worker with PCR-confirmed SARS-CoV-2 infection or an uninfected control (not recorded which). The sample consisted of whole blood, taken at baseline. The CDR3 loop reads CANSQDARRGGTQYF. The CDR3 DNA follows: TGTGCCAACAGCCAAGATGCCAGGCGCGGGGGGACCCAGTACTTC.